This passage covers 4 T cell receptor beta chains from one sample sequenced in a study of T cells in Graves' hyperthyroidism and ophthalmopathy. RNA transcripts were the template for amplifying TCR beta CDR3 regions. Carried out on the TCR CDR3, a first-round RT-PCR used the HTBI primer set. TCRdb reanalysed the multiplex PCR reads using MiXCR and keeps one entry per CDR3 protein. There are under 200,000 distinct CDR3 sequences in the sample; about 9.4% occur only once, and around 20% lies in the top ten. What was sequenced was blood. These receptors came from a woman in her late teens or twenties with Graves' hyperthyroidism that later progressed to Graves' ophthalmopathy.

In this sample, this clonotype turned up many times. The rearrangement joins TRBV5-1 to TRBJ2-1, with 9 positions matching TRBD2. This CDR3 spans 14 amino acids. Trimming cost V 4 bases and J 5 bases; bases outside gene matches: 4. Germline V CDR1 and CDR2: SGHRS, YFSETQ. CDR3 bases: TGCGCCAGCAGCGCCCGACTAGCGGACAATGAGCAGTTCTTC. It codes for CASSARLADNEQFF.

This clonotype was observed at least ten times. The chain couples TRBV5-5 to TRBJ2-5, with D possibly called TRBD1 or TRBD2 (7 bases each). Trimming stripped 4 bases from V and 5 bases from J, with 18 bases between. There are 15 residues in the CDR3. Looked up from germline, CDR1 is SGHKS and CDR2 is YYEKEE (reference sequence). The CDR3 DNA reads TGTGCCAGCAGCAAGAGACAGGGAGGGTTGGAGACCCAGTACTTC. Protein sequence: CASSKRQGGLETQYF.

Ten or more counts support this clonotype. DNA for the CDR3: TGTGCCAGCAGCGTAGGGGGGGGGCAGGTCGGAACAACTGAAGCTTTCTTT. Its protein is CASSVGGGQVGTTEAFF. The chain is built from TRBV9 and TRBJ1-1; D perhaps matches TRBD1 (6 bases). Trimming removed 0 bases from V and 5 bases from J, with 20 bases in between. The CDR3 extends over 17 amino acids. CDR1 and CDR2 from the germline V gene are SGDLS and YYNGEE.

This clonotype was counted ten times or more. V and J are TRBV10-3 and TRBJ2-5, with 10 positions matching TRBD1. Trimming removed 8 bases from V and 5 bases from J; junction bases left unmatched: 8. This CDR3 comprises 14 residues. Per the germline V gene, CDR1 is ENHRY and CDR2 is SYGVKD. CDR3 nucleotide sequence: TGTGCCATCTCCCCGGACAGGGGGTCTGAGACCCAGTACTTC. This translates into CAISPDRGSETQYF.